This T cell receptor beta chain was profiled in a study of cytomegalovirus exposure and HLA in healthy donors. Study background: The approximately 120 validation repertoires, a later analysis reported, used the same platform as the approximately 700 first-cohort repertoires.

This clone was observed once. Its target is not known. The donors were members of the validation cohort, which comprised 120 subjects and was separate from the first cohort of more than 500 subjects. Only in-frame clones appear in the TCRdb table, and some are missing; sequencing was by immunoSEQ multiplex PCR. This table has about 200,000 clones, more than 75% appearing once. Study findings and constraints: A few of the chains that were CMV-associated were confirmed in vitro to be specific for CMV antigens.

The CDR3 contains 14 residues. Deletions cut 3 bases from V and 1 base from J, with 9 bases between. Germline CDR1 reads SGDLS; CDR2 reads YYNGEE. The sequenced material came from PBMCs. J is TRBJ2-3 and V is TRBV9; D perhaps matches TRBD2 (6 bases). This TCR was sampled from a woman aged 18 to 35 in good health and CMV-seronegative. CDR3 sequence reads: CASSAPGGTDTQYF. The CDR3, as DNA: TGTGCCAGCAGCGCCCCGGGGGGCACAGATACGCAGTATTTT.